This TCR beta chain comes out of a study of cytomegalovirus exposure and HLA in healthy donors. Study as a whole: HLA-typed donors were the source of about 85 million unique TCRs, which an early data release held. Study results and caveats: Later analysis identified about 17,000 TCR beta sequences associated with HLA alleles, using a false discovery rate threshold of 0.05. Earlier results showed most TCR beta V segments being productive about 87% or about 30% of the time. Relative to the roughly 700-donor mean, N-insertions were reportedly fewer in an Asian-associated ancestry cluster in a later analysis.

About this clone itself: Its antigen is unknown. The junction does not match germline at one end; this may be a read error.

The PCR used 60 Vbeta and 13 Jbeta primers. TCRdb's table, derived via immunoSEQ multiplex PCR, lists solely in-frame clones and lacks some. The sample consists of about 140,000 clones, roughly 62% of them appearing once. CDR1 is SEHNR, CDR2 FQNEAQ, per germline (reference sequence). The CDR3 sequence is 12 residues long. This receptor was obtained from a male donor in good health and CMV-seronegative. The genes are TRBV7-9 and TRBJ1-1; no firm D call. Sequenced material: PBMCs. CDR3 in amino acids: CSSSLMTIEAFF. CDR3 DNA: TGTTCCAGCAGCTTAATGACAATTGAAGCTTTCTTT.